This entry is about one T cell receptor beta chain. This clone's antigen is unknown. It has no much larger one-base neighbor in the sample; base qualities were not kept. These data belong to a study of blood T cell repertoires in COVID-19 (dated by TCRdb to the early 2020s). A note on the overall study: Samples covering the acute and convalescent phases of COVID-19 were provided by collaborators in the United States, Italy and Spain. The prospective study material was composed of cDNA or gDNA derived from T cells, B-cell-depleted T cells, or PBMCs. The dataset comprised deeply sampled blood TCRbeta repertoires from subjects exposed to, actively infected with, or recovered from COVID-19. The repertoires were made available in a free public database intended to serve as a resource for research on the immune response to SARS-CoV-2. The samples were drawn from the first 160 participants of the ongoing ImmuneRACE study and from 1,200 or so subjects provided by 6 global collaborators. A de-identified subject ID, COVID-19 status, age in years and sex were almost always included in the sample metadata. Where available, HLA class I and class II types were taken from metadata supplied by the sample provider and were not determined by assay-based typing. Study-wide conclusions, independent of this receptor: How much clinical and demographic metadata was included differed by source and by participant, and the metadata was provided uncurated.

The immunoSEQ Assay, a bias-controlled multiplex PCR, was used to amplify TCRbeta CDR3 regions from genomic DNA. Per the authors' processing: The number of nucleated cells in each sample was estimated from the amplification of reference gene primers within the assay. To quantify the absolute abundance of each unique TCRbeta CDR3 rearrangement, sequence reads were collapsed and filtered. Productive Simpson clonality was computed per sample as the square root of Simpson's diversity index over productive rearrangements. As stored in TCRdb, this immuneACCESS dataset retains in-frame rearrangements with V and J assigned. A fraction of the clones does not appear; measured against another copy, unresolved V genes explain less than half of the discrepancy, and the remainder lacks a known reason. Clone size and V and J calls were adopted from that table, with D and trimming inferred from the DNA. This sample lists some 65,000 clones; 85% were detected once. The top ten hold 2.5% to 3.5% of the sample.

V and J lose 6 bases and 3 bases, and a span of 4 bases separates them. CDR1 and CDR2 are drawn from the germline V gene: WSHSY, SAAADI. The CDR3 measures 11 amino acids from cysteine to phenylalanine. The kept DNA is CDR3 alone, 33 bases in frame from the first base. Collaborating institutions collected whole blood in K2EDTA tubes following their own protocols. For TCRbeta analysis, collaborators shipped samples in one of three forms: frozen whole blood, isolated PBMCs, or DNA extracted from either of those sample types. The rearrangement joined TRBV10-2 to TRBJ2-3, with the D gene call left open. This clonotype originated in an elderly man with acute or convalescent COVID-19. Sequences were obtained from peripheral blood. The nucleotides read TGCGCCAGCAGCCAGACAGATACGCAGTATTTT. Its coded protein is CASSQTDTQYF.